This TCR beta chain was sequenced in a study of radiotherapy plus CTLA-4 blockade in lung cancer. Looking at the study overall: Disease control was present in 30% to 40% of patients, and objective responses in approximately 20%. Overall study findings and caveats: Following radiotherapy plus ipilimumab, tumor-derived TCR clones expanded in the blood.

With ipilimumab providing CTLA-4 blockade, focal radiation was administered to patients who had chemo-refractory metastatic non-small-cell lung cancer. Assay used: immunoSEQ multiplex PCR; TCRdb lists only in-frame clones, some missing. The sample comprises tens of thousands of clones, roughly four fifths of which are singletons, and approximately 15% rests with the top ten. Details on this clone: As yet, its antigen is unknown.

The length of the CDR3 is 13 residues. Germline-derived CDR1 and CDR2 are MDHEN and SYDVKM. V was shortened by 6 bases and J by 1 base, with 4 bases between the two germline ends. J is TRBJ1-6 and V is TRBV28; unclear D gene. The specimen comprised peripheral blood, sampled from a patient treated with radiotherapy plus ipilimumab. The TCR originated in a human donor with non-small cell lung cancer that progressed on radiotherapy plus ipilimumab. The CDR3 DNA follows: TGTGCCAGCAGGCTTTCCTATAATTCACCCCTCCACTTT. The encoded protein is CASRLSYNSPLHF.